The 27 T cell receptor beta chains reported below all come from one sample, sequenced in a study of T cells in Graves' hyperthyroidism and ophthalmopathy. RNA transcripts gave rise to amplified TCR beta CDR3 regions. Carried out on the TCR CDR3, a first-round RT-PCR used the HTBI primer set. From the multiplex PCR reads, TCRdb called clonotypes with MiXCR, one entry per CDR3 protein. In the table there are about 320,000 distinct CDR3 sequences, around 17% of which are singletons. The sample comprised blood. All receptors come from a man younger than 40 with Graves' hyperthyroidism.

This clonotype has only a few counts. The J gene is TRBJ2-4, the V gene TRBV6-5; TRBD1 matches at 7 bases. Germline trimming cut 2 bases from V and 2 bases from J; bases unmatched to any gene: 6. CDR3 length: 16 residues. Germline V lookup: CDR1 MNHEY, CDR2 SVGAGI. The CDR3 coding sequence is TGTGCCAGCAGTTACCCGGACAGGAAGACCAAAAACATTCAGTACTTC. Translation: CASSYPDRKTKNIQYF.

This clonotype was found many times. V gene TRBV11-2 combines with J gene TRBJ2-7; TRBD2 agrees at 10 bases. Germline V gives CDR1 SGHAT, CDR2 FQNNGV. The junction had 4 bases not matched to a gene; V was cut back by 8 bases and J by 3 bases. This CDR3 region has 13 residues. CDR3 loop: CASGTSVNYEQYF. The CDR3 region has the DNA TGTGCCAGCGGGACTAGCGTTAACTACGAGCAGTACTTC.

This chain uses TRBV12-3 or TRBV12-4 with TRBJ2-7; tentative D call: TRBD2 (6 bases). V was shortened by 3 bases and J by 2 bases, with 14 bases between the two germline ends. The CDR3 loop spans 15 amino acids. As DNA, the CDR3 is TGTGCCAGCAGTTTTTCCGGGGGAAGCACCTACGAGCAGTACTTC. Residues: CASSFSGGSTYEQYF.

This clonotype was found many times. The V call is TRBV10-3, the J call TRBJ2-7, with 8 bases matching TRBD1. The ends lost 0 bases at V and 5 bases at J; junction bases unmatched: 3. CDR1 is ENHRY and CDR2 is SYGVKD in the germline V gene. The CDR3 covers 14 residues. The DNA for the CDR3 is TGTGCCATCAGTGAGTCGGCACAGGGGGACGAGCAGTACTTC. Residues: CAISESAQGDEQYF.

This clonotype was counted a few times. This chain uses TRBV4-2 with TRBJ2-4; the D gene is possibly TRBD2 (6 bases). Germline V lookup: CDR1 LGHNA, CDR2 YNFKEQ. Between the trimmed V and J ends, which lost 3 bases and 0 bases, there was a span of 15 bases. The CDR3 loop spans 17 amino acids. The CDR3 spells CASSQQRAQLAKNIQYF. In DNA form, the CDR3 reads TGTGCCAGCAGCCAGCAGCGGGCCCAACTAGCCAAAAACATTCAGTACTTC.

This clonotype was counted ten times or more. V is TRBV29-1 and J is TRBJ2-3, with D possibly matching TRBD1 (6 bases). The CDR3 spans 14 residues. CDR1 SQVTM and CDR2 ANQGSEA come from the germline V gene. V was clipped by 7 bases and J by 2 bases, with 16 bases between them. The CDR3 DNA reads as TGCAGCGGGGGCACCGGGACACTCACAGATACGCAGTATTTT. The encoded protein is CSGGTGTLTDTQYF.

J is TRBJ1-4 and V is TRBV29-1; 7 bases fit TRBD1. The CDR3 extends over 13 amino acids. The J segment lost 8 bases and the V segment lost 5 bases, leaving 8 bases of the junction unmatched. Looked up from germline, CDR1 is SQVTM and CDR2 is ANQGSEA. This CDR3 reads CSVSREQGEKLFF. CDR3 nucleotide sequence: TGCAGCGTTTCCCGGGAACAGGGGGAAAAACTGTTTTTT.

Ten or more counts support this clonotype. CDR3: CASGGRSGTHINEQFF. The CDR3 DNA sequence: TGTGCTAGTGGCGGACGGTCCGGGACTCACATCAATGAGCAGTTCTTC. This chain links TRBV12-5 with TRBJ2-1, with a possible D match to TRBD2 (6 bases). The CDR3 has 16 amino acids. The V end lost 6 bases, the J end lost 6 bases, and 21 bases lay between the germline ends. The V gene's germline CDR1 is LGHNT and CDR2 FRNRAP.

The gene calls are TRBV3-1 and TRBJ2-2; tentative D call: TRBD2 (5 bases). V was pared by 1 base and J by 13 bases, with 10 bases between. Germline V gives CDR1 LGHDT, CDR2 YNNKEL (reference sequence). The CDR3 is 12 amino acids. The CDR3 bases are TGTGCCAGCAGCCAAGGGAGGACCGGGCTGTTTTTT. It is translated as CASSQGRTGLFF.

At least ten counts were recorded for this clonotype. V is TRBV18 and J is TRBJ1-2, with 11 bases matching TRBD1. This CDR3 has 14 amino acids. Germline V gives CDR1 KGHSH, CDR2 LQKENI. J gave up 6 bases and V 2 bases, and 2 bases lay outside the gene matches. CDR3 loop: CASSPGQGADGYTF. CDR3 sequence (DNA): TGTGCCAGCTCACCAGGACAGGGGGCGGATGGCTACACCTTC.

This clonotype was seen a few times. This chain connects TRBV5-1 to TRBJ1-2, with D tentatively TRBD1 (5 bases). This CDR3 contains 13 residues. Per germline, CDR1 SGHRS and CDR2 YFSETQ. The V gene lost 3 bases and the J gene lost 6 bases, with 12 bases spanning the gap. CDR3 amino acids: CASSSSPGNGYTF. Written as DNA, the CDR3 is TGCGCCAGCAGCTCATCTCCAGGGAATGGCTACACCTTC.

This clonotype occurred many times. This chain links TRBV12-3 or TRBV12-4 with TRBJ1-1, with D unresolved. This CDR3 spans 12 amino acids. V was pared by 2 bases and J by 7 bases, with 8 bases between. The DNA of the CDR3 is TGTGCCAGCAGTTTAAGGGCCCATGAAGCTTTCTTT. Translation: CASSLRAHEAFF.

The V gene is TRBV20-1, the J gene TRBJ2-7; 9 positions match TRBD2. Trimming cost V 7 bases and J 0 bases; bases outside gene matches: 4. CDR1 is DFQATT, CDR2 SNEGSKA, per germline (reference sequence). This CDR3 has 13 residues. The CDR3, as DNA: TGCAGTGTGGGCGGGAGGGCCTCCTACGAGCAGTACTTC. It translates to CSVGGRASYEQYF.

Comment on this clonotype: A much bigger clone sits one base away, suggesting this may be a read error. The chain combines TRBV5-1 with TRBJ2-7, with 8 bases fitting TRBD1. The CDR3 consists of 13 residues. Trimming cost V 4 bases and J 1 base; bases outside gene matches: 1. Germline V gives CDR1 SGHRS, CDR2 YFSETQ. CDR3 loop: CASSGDRSYEQYF. The CDR3 nucleotides read TGCGCCAGCAGCGGGGACAGGTCCTACGAGCAGTACTTC.

Remarks on this clonotype: The junction and the germline gene differ at one end; a read error may be behind it. J is TRBJ2-7 and V is TRBV5-1; D is unclear. CDR3 length: 13 residues. The germline gives CDR1 SGHRS, CDR2 YFSETQ. The CDR3 here is CASSLDRLYKQYF. In DNA, the CDR3 is TGCGCCAGCAGCTTGGACAGACTCTACAAGCAGTACTTC.

This chain uses TRBV20-1 with TRBJ2-7; 8 positions agree with TRBD2. The germline gives CDR1 DFQATT, CDR2 SNEGSKA (reference sequence). The CDR3 spans 14 residues. Unmatched junction bases numbered 4, after V lost 3 bases and J lost 0 bases. The CDR3: CSASPGTSSYEQYF. In DNA, the CDR3 is TGCAGTGCTAGCCCCGGGACTAGCTCCTACGAGCAGTACTTC.

This clonotype was observed a few times. The V and J genes are TRBV6-4 and TRBJ2-3; 7 bases agree with TRBD2. Germline CDR1 and CDR2: MRHNA and SNTAGT. Losses at the gene ends were 8 bases for V and 3 bases for J; bases not matched to a gene: 8. The CDR3 has 14 amino acids. The CDR3 region has the DNA TGTGCCAGCGGTCCTAGCGGTGAAACAGATACGCAGTATTTT. This encodes CASGPSGETDTQYF.

This clonotype was recorded many times. The CDR3 nucleotides read TGTGCCAGCAGTGAAGCGCTTAGGCGCTACGAGCAGTACTTC. This encodes CASSEALRRYEQYF. This rearrangement joins TRBV2 to TRBJ2-7; D is unclear. The V end was cut by 0 bases, the J end by 3 bases, with 9 bases between. The CDR3 is 14 amino acids. Per the germline V gene, CDR1 is SNHLY and CDR2 is FYNNEI.

This clonotype was seen a single time. The chain has TRBV7-3 and TRBJ2-1; 9 bases map to TRBD2. The CDR3 is made up of 13 amino acids. The V and J ends lost 6 bases and 10 bases, in that order; junction bases with no gene match: 7. Germline V CDR1 and CDR2: SGHTA, FQGTGA. The CDR3 sequence: CASSPAGGGEQFF. CDR3 nucleotide sequence: TGTGCCAGCAGTCCCGCGGGGGGGGGAGAGCAGTTCTTC.

This clonotype was seen only a few times. This rearrangement joins TRBV7-3 to TRBJ1-1; D gene ambiguous. Per the germline V gene, CDR1 is SGHTA and CDR2 is FQGTGA. This CDR3 is 13 amino acids long. V was cut by 0 bases and J by 3 bases, with 5 bases left in between. Here the CDR3 reads CASSLTMDTEAFF. The CDR3 DNA follows: TGTGCCAGCAGCTTAACTATGGACACTGAAGCTTTCTTT.

In its sample, this clonotype was seen many times. This chain joins TRBV5-1 and TRBJ2-3, with no clear D. The CDR3 is 14 amino acids. V was pared by 2 bases and J by 0 bases, with 7 bases between. Germline lookup yields CDR1 SGHRS and CDR2 YFSETQ. CDR3: CASSLGTSTDTQYF. For the CDR3, the DNA is TGCGCCAGCAGCTTAGGAACTAGCACAGATACGCAGTATTTT.

This clonotype came up many times. The chain is built from TRBV12-3 or TRBV12-4 and TRBJ2-7; 10 bases are shared with TRBD1. Losses at the gene ends were 5 bases for V and 6 bases for J; bases not matched to a gene: 10. CDR3 length equals 15 residues. The CDR3 loop is CASSRRGTGDGEQYF. DNA for the CDR3: TGTGCCAGCAGTCGCCGAGGGACAGGGGACGGCGAGCAGTACTTC.

The sample holds many counts of this clonotype. The rearrangement links TRBV28 to TRBJ1-1; 7 nucleotides align to TRBD1. With 6 bases clipped from V and 3 bases from J, the junction kept 10 bases outside the gene matches. The CDR3 consists of 15 residues. CDR1 is MDHEN and CDR2 is SYDVKM in the germline V gene. CDR3: CASSCPQGVYTEAFF. CDR3 coding DNA: TGTGCCAGCAGCTGCCCTCAGGGGGTTTACACTGAAGCTTTCTTT.

The chain uses TRBV27 and TRBJ2-1, with 13 bases matching TRBD2. The CDR3 loop spans 16 amino acids. V lost 6 bases, J lost 6 bases, and 8 bases stayed unmatched. The germline gives CDR1 MNHEY, CDR2 SMNVEV (reference sequence). The CDR3 is CASRGTSGVLCNEQFF. The CDR3 bases are TGTGCCAGCAGAGGGACTAGCGGGGTTCTCTGCAATGAGCAGTTCTTC.

This clonotype was seen only a few times. The chain carries TRBV20-1 and TRBJ2-3, with a weak D call TRBD2 (7 bases). From germline, CDR1 is DFQATT and CDR2 SNEGSKA (reference sequence). The length of the CDR3 is 16 residues. V lost 3 bases and J lost 0, with 16 bases in between. This CDR3 is CSARAGEGSSTDTQYF. The CDR3 coding sequence is TGCAGTGCTAGGGCAGGGGAGGGTTCTAGCACAGATACGCAGTATTTT.

This clonotype has a count of ten or more. The V gene is TRBV18, the J gene TRBJ2-1; the match to TRBD1 covers 9 bases. The V and J ends lost 6 bases and 7 bases, in that order; junction bases with no gene match: 7. The CDR3 totals 14 residues. Germline assignment: CDR1 KGHSH and CDR2 LQKENI. The DNA for the CDR3 is TGTGCCAGCTCTTGGACAGGGGTCGGGAATGAGCAGTTCTTC. This encodes CASSWTGVGNEQFF.

This clonotype has at least ten counts. The rearrangement joins TRBV27 to TRBJ1-1, with D unclear. Germline values: CDR1 MNHEY, CDR2 SMNVEV (reference sequence). CDR3 size: 14 residues. V lost 3 bases and J 5 bases, leaving 13 bases between the germline ends. The DNA for the CDR3 is TGTGCCAGCAGTTTGCCGGGAGGTGCTACTGAAGCTTTCTTT. Translated: CASSLPGGATEAFF.